These 16 T cell receptor beta chains share one sample of origin, sequenced in a study of PD-1 blockade in classical Hodgkin lymphoma. Assay used: immunoSEQ multiplex PCR; TCRdb lists only in-frame clones, some missing. The table includes approximately 19,000 clones, 88% detected once. As for time point: cycle 4 day 1 (C4D1), after less than seven weeks of nivolumab. Relapse was seen in all patients after autologous stem cell transplantation, and brentuximab vedotin exposure was variable. Thawed PBMCs underwent magnetic negative selection to obtain purified CD8+ T cells. Sequenced here: CD8+ T cells from blood, sampled before the fourth cycle of nivolumab. All receptors come from a human donor with classical Hodgkin lymphoma.

This clone was observed a handful of times. The V and J genes are TRBV5-5 and TRBJ1-1; D unclear. CDR3 length: 11 residues. CDR1 SGHKS and CDR2 YYEKEE come from the germline V gene (reference sequence). Trimming pared 7 bases from V and 1 base from J, leaving 5 bases between. CDR3 nucleotide sequence: TGTGCCAGCCGGGGGAACACTGAAGCTTTCTTT. It specifies CASRGNTEAFF.

V usage is TRBV7-9 and J usage is TRBJ2-7, with 7 bases fitting TRBD2. The CDR3 has 17 residues. CDR1 is SEHNR, CDR2 FQNEAQ, per germline (reference sequence). Trimming removed 4 bases from V and 0 bases from J; junction bases left unmatched: 12. CDR3 in amino acids: CASSSDIAGSSSYEQYF. The CDR3 DNA reads as TGTGCCAGCAGCTCCGATATAGCGGGCTCGAGCTCCTACGAGCAGTACTTC. Looking up the rest from reference TRBV7-9 and TRBJ2-7 gives the full variable domain: DTGVSQNPRHKITKRGQNVTFRCDPISEHNRLYWYRQTLGQGPEFLTYFQNEAQLEKSRLLSDRFSAERPKGSFSTLEIQRTEQGDSAMYLCASSSDIAGSSSYEQYFGPGTRLTVT.

V and J are TRBV6-5 and TRBJ1-2; D not certain. The ends were cut back, 0 bases at V and 8 bases at J, with 10 bases in the middle. The CDR3 spans 13 residues. Germline assignment: CDR1 MNHEY and CDR2 SVGAGI. For the CDR3, the DNA is TGTGCCAGCAGTTACTCGTCGGGGTCCGGCTACACCTTC. The encoded protein is CASSYSSGSGYTF.

This chain connects TRBV11-2 to TRBJ2-1, with D possibly being TRBD1 (6 bases). Germline CDR1 reads SGHAT; CDR2 reads FQNNGV. The CDR3 consists of 19 residues. V shed 2 bases and J shed 8 bases, with 28 bases lying between them. The DNA for the CDR3 is TGTGCCAGCAGCTTAAGCCCCTTCTGGACAGATTTGTCGCCTTATGAGCAGTTCTTC. The encoded protein is CASSLSPFWTDLSPYEQFF.

This sequence joins TRBV13 and TRBJ2-7; 8 bases agree with TRBD2. The CDR3 sequence is 16 residues long. Trimming at V came to 1 base and at J to 4 bases, leaving 9 bases not matched to a gene. Germline-derived CDR1 and CDR2 are PRHDT and FYEKMQ (reference sequence). CDR3 nucleotide sequence: TGTGCCAGCAGCTTAGTAGGGGAGCGGGAGTTGTACGAGCAGTACTTC. Translated: CASSLVGERELYEQYF.

This chain connects TRBV4-1 to TRBJ1-1, with D possibly matching TRBD1 (5 bases). The CDR3 length is 16 residues. Germline V gene data show CDR1 as MGHRA and CDR2 as YSYEKL. V was cut by 0 bases and J by 5 bases, with 16 bases left in between. The CDR3 coding sequence is TGCGCCAGCAGCCAAGAGTCAGTGGCGGGGCAGACTGAAGCTTTCTTT. Amino acid sequence: CASSQESVAGQTEAFF.

The chain has TRBV6-5 and TRBJ2-1, with TRBD2 matching over 9 bases. After removal of 0 bases from V and 3 bases from J, the junction contained 3 bases not matched to a gene. Germline CDR1 reads MNHEY; CDR2 reads SVGAGI. The CDR3 extends over 16 amino acids. CDR3 nucleotide sequence: TGTGCCAGCAGTTACTCTAGCGGGAGCGTCTACAATGAGCAGTTCTTC. Encoded protein: CASSYSSGSVYNEQFF.

The chain employs TRBV27 and TRBJ1-4, with D possibly matching TRBD1 (6 bases). CDR1 is MNHEY and CDR2 is SMNVEV in the germline V gene (reference sequence). The V gene lost 5 bases and the J gene lost 8 bases, with 21 bases spanning the gap. The CDR3 is 16 amino acids. The CDR3 loop reads CASSPRDNPGAEKLFF. The CDR3 DNA reads TGTGCCAGCAGTCCTCGGGACAACCCAGGGGCAGAAAAACTGTTTTTT.

This clone was observed a handful of times. The chain combines TRBV2 with TRBJ2-7, with D maybe TRBD1 (6 bases). The CDR3 is made up of 10 amino acids. Germline loops: CDR1 SNHLY, CDR2 FYNNEI. Deletions cut 7 bases from V and 5 bases from J, with 6 bases between. The CDR3 protein is CASKGDEQYF. The CDR3 nucleotides are TGTGCCAGCAAGGGGGACGAGCAGTACTTC.

The chain is built from TRBV5-1 and TRBJ1-1; 8 bases fit TRBD1. V dropped 4 bases and J dropped 0; count of bases not matched to a gene: 11. Germline lookup yields CDR1 SGHRS and CDR2 YFSETQ. This CDR3 comprises 17 residues. CDR3 loop: CASSVTGQGAMNTEAFF. CDR3 coding DNA: TGCGCCAGCAGCGTAACGGGCCAGGGGGCAATGAACACTGAAGCTTTCTTT.

V and J are TRBV29-1 and TRBJ2-7; the D call may be TRBD1 or TRBD2 (5 bases each). Deletions cut 3 bases from V and 2 bases from J, with 20 bases between. The V gene's germline CDR1 is SQVTM and CDR2 ANQGSEA. The CDR3 runs to 16 residues. This chain's CDR3 is CSVDRRDQLVPYEQYF. In DNA, the CDR3 is TGCAGCGTTGATCGCAGGGACCAACTAGTTCCCTACGAGCAGTACTTC.

The chain couples TRBV2 to TRBJ2-3; 12 bases line up with TRBD2. After removal of 6 bases from V and 0 bases from J, the junction contained 22 bases not matched to a gene. CDR1 SNHLY and CDR2 FYNNEI come from the germline V gene. The CDR3 is made up of 22 amino acids. In nucleotides, the CDR3 is TGTGCCAGCAGCGTCCACCTTGGACTAGCGGGAACCGTATACCCTAGCACAGATACGCAGTATTTT. Encoded protein: CASSVHLGLAGTVYPSTDTQYF.

The chain employs TRBV28 and TRBJ1-2; D is perhaps TRBD1 (6 bases). V was cut by 3 bases and J by 10 bases, with 9 bases left in between. The CDR3 is 11 residues long. Germline V gene data show CDR1 as MDHEN and CDR2 as SYDVKM. DNA for the CDR3: TGTGCCAGCAGTTTTGGGGGCCCCTACACCTTC. Translation gives CASSFGGPYTF.

The CDR3 nucleotides are TGTGCCAGCAGTGAACTACCGGGAGGGACTAGGACCCAGTACTTC. It translates to CASSELPGGTRTQYF. The chain couples TRBV2 to TRBJ2-5, with 8 bases lining up with TRBD2. The junction had 9 bases not matched to a gene; V was cut back by 2 bases and J by 7 bases. The CDR3 length is 15 residues. The germline V gene has CDR1 SNHLY and CDR2 FYNNEI.

V and J are TRBV2 and TRBJ1-1, with no clear D. CDR1 is SNHLY, CDR2 FYNNEI, per germline. This CDR3 has 11 amino acids. V dropped 6 bases and J dropped 10 bases, with 12 bases sitting between them. CDR3 coding DNA: TGTGCCAGCAGGGACGGGTCCCGAGCTTTCTTT. Translating it yields CASRDGSRAFF.

The CDR3 sequence: CASSFQTGAGETQYF. DNA for the CDR3: TGTGCCAGCAGCTTTCAAACGGGAGCAGGCGAGACCCAGTACTTC. The genes are TRBV7-8 and TRBJ2-5; the D gene is possibly TRBD2 (6 bases). V was clipped by 3 bases and J by 5 bases, with 16 bases between them. Germline CDR1 SGHVS, CDR2 FQNEAQ. This CDR3 has 15 residues.